The clone carrying this T cell receptor beta chain was found a few times. The same CDR3 is also encoded by other DNA sequences in this sample. This sample is part of a study of cytomegalovirus exposure and HLA in healthy donors. Primers for the PCR totalled 60 Vbeta and 13 Jbeta. Sequenced by immunoSEQ multiplex PCR; TCRdb stores in-frame clones only, minus some. Of roughly 120,000 clones in the sample, 9.5% were seen once. Germline V gene sequence: CDR1 LGHNA, CDR2 YSLEER. This CDR3 is 17 amino acids long. J gave up 1 base and V 0 bases, and 8 bases lay outside the gene matches. The sequenced material came from PBMCs. The rearrangement links TRBV4-3 to TRBJ2-5, with TRBD1 matching over 7 bases. This sequence was found in a man aged 25 to 45 in good health and CMV-seronegative. Here the CDR3 reads CASSQDLPRGSQETQYF. In DNA, the CDR3 is TGCGCCAGCAGCCAAGACCTGCCCAGGGGGTCCCAAGAGACCCAGTACTTC.